This TCR beta chain was profiled in a study of cytomegalovirus exposure and HLA in healthy donors. Findings and caveats of the study: Previous analysis showed most TCR beta V segments were productive about 87% or about 30% of the time.

Details on this clone: Its specificity is not known.

This PCR relied on a set of 60 Vbeta primers and 13 Jbeta primers. Method: immunoSEQ multiplex PCR; TCRdb's copy keeps in-frame clones and lacks some. The data show some 130,000 clones, with approximately 80% seen just once and around 2% held by the top ten. CDR1 MRHNA and CDR2 SNTAGT come from the germline V gene. V shed 2 bases, J shed 10 bases, and the junction held 10 bases outside the gene matches. This CDR3 is built from 15 residues. This sequence joins TRBV6-4 and TRBJ2-3; 9 bases agree with TRBD1. The sample taken for sequencing was PBMCs. This clonotype originated in a man aged 25-45 years in good health and CMV-seronegative. DNA for the CDR3: TGTGCCAGCAGTGACCGGACAGGGGAGGGTAGTGCGCAGTATTTT. It codes for CASSDRTGEGSAQYF.